This T cell receptor (beta chain) was sequenced during a study of radiation and T cells in renal cell carcinoma. Indicated time point: blood 4 weeks post-SBRT, at nephrectomy. Specified treatment: 15 Gy SBRT to primary tumor, nephrectomy 4 weeks later. Nephrectomy followed 15 Gy stereotactic body radiation by 4 weeks. From germline, CDR1 is GTSNPN and CDR2 SVGIG (reference sequence). The CDR3 extends over 12 amino acids. The germline V and J ends were trimmed by 0 bases and 7 bases, with 7 bases remaining between them. Assay used: immunoSEQ multiplex PCR; TCRdb lists only in-frame clones, some missing. Among around 64,000 clones listed, about three quarters were seen once. Study results and limitations: Pretreatment tumor biopsies were lacking, so baseline clonotypes are unknown.

Details on this clone: Its target is unknown.

The origin of this receptor is a man aged 60 to 69 with renal cell carcinoma. The chain uses TRBV30 and TRBJ2-1, with D uncertain. The sequencing used blood, collected from a patient whose treatment included radiotherapy and nephrectomy. The CDR3 is CAWSVNGNEQFF. CDR3 coding DNA: TGTGCCTGGAGTGTGAATGGTAATGAGCAGTTCTTC.